This is a list of T cell receptor beta chains from one sample in a study of blood T cell repertoires in COVID-19. Using immunoSEQ multiplex PCR, the repertoire was profiled, and TCRdb retains in-frame clones only, with some absent. The top ten clones hold roughly 3% of a sample with under 250,000 clones, roughly 87% of them seen once. Sequencing used peripheral blood. These receptors came from a man aged 18 to 29 with active or convalescent COVID-19. Each CDR3 is given with its conserved first and last residue. D genes are given only for firm matches. Expanded clones get a size class; other rows say once, few or many, or leave the size out.

TRBJ1-6	-	TRBV9	-	TGTGCCAGCAGCGTAGCAGGAAATTCACCCCTCCACTTT	CASSVAGNSPLHF
TRBJ2-7	-	TRBV10-3	-	TGTGCCATCAGCAGAAACTACGAGCAGTACTTC	CAISRNYEQYF
TRBJ1-3	-	TRBV19	-	TGTGCCAGTACCCTTTCGACACACTCTGGAAACACCATATATTTT	CASTLSTHSGNTIYF
TRBJ2-1	once	TRBV24-1	TRBD2	TGTGCCACCAGTGATTGGGGACTAGCGGGACCCGGCAATGAGCAGTTCTTC	CATSDWGLAGPGNEQFF
TRBJ2-7	once	TRBV7-6	-	TGTGCCAGCAGCTTAGACGAGCTTTCCGAGCAGTACTTC	CASSLDELSEQYF
TRBJ2-7	-	TRBV5-1	TRBD2	TGCGCCAGCAGCTTGGTGGCGGGAGGCTGGGAGCAGTACTTC	CASSLVAGGWEQYF
TRBJ1-1	-	TRBV7-2	-	TGTGCCAGCAGCTTTACACAGGCGTTAACTGAAGCTTTCTTT	CASSFTQALTEAFF
TRBJ1-1	-	TRBV9	-	TGTGCCAGCAGCGTAGGCGCGACTAGGGGCGGCACTGAAGCTTTCTTT	CASSVGATRGGTEAFF
TRBJ1-5	-	TRBV19	TRBD1	TGTGCCAGTAGTTCCGGGACAGGGGGTTATCAGCCCCAGCATTTT	CASSSGTGGYQPQHF
TRBJ1-5	-	TRBV7-8	TRBD1	TGTGCCAGCAGCCCGGGACAGGGTAATTTGGCGGAGCCCCAGCATTTT	CASSPGQGNLAEPQHF
TRBJ1-1	-	TRBV30	-	TGTGCCTGGAGTGTTGGCGGGACTGAAGCTTTCTTT	CAWSVGGTEAFF
TRBJ2-3	-	TRBV6-2/TRBV6-3	-	TGTGCCAGCAGTTACTCGCGGGTTAGCACAGATACGCAGTATTTT	CASSYSRVSTDTQYF
TRBJ2-5	-	TRBV28	TRBD1	TGTGCCAGCAGTGATTATGGGCGAACAGGGGTAGAGACCCAGTACTTC	CASSDYGRTGVETQYF
TRBJ1-6	-	TRBV4-3	-	TGCGCCAGCAGCCAAGACGGCCAGGATAATTCACCCCTCCACTTT	CASSQDGQDNSPLHF
TRBJ1-2	-	TRBV5-6	-	TGTGCCAGCAGTCCCCAGGGTCAGACAAAGACCTATGGCTACACCTTC	CASSPQGQTKTYGYTF
TRBJ2-2	once	TRBV5-1	-	TGCGCCAGCAGCTTGGCCGAGGGAAACACCGGGGAGCTGTTTTTT	CASSLAEGNTGELFF
TRBJ2-2	-	TRBV4-1	-	TGCGCCAGCAGCCAAGATCGGGTCGGGGGAACGAACACCGGGGAGCTGTTTTTT	CASSQDRVGGTNTGELFF
TRBJ2-3	-	TRBV29-1	-	TGCAGCGTTGCCAGCATTCCCGGGGATACGCAGTATTTT	CSVASIPGDTQYF
TRBJ2-1	-	TRBV7-3	TRBD2	TGTGCCAGCAGCTCAGGACTAGCGGGAGGAGGAAATGAGCAGTTCTTC	CASSSGLAGGGNEQFF
TRBJ2-1	-	TRBV7-6	-	TGTGCCAGCAGCGAGACTAGGTTGGGATCCTACAATGAGCAGTTCTTC	CASSETRLGSYNEQFF
TRBJ2-5	-	TRBV6-5	-	TGTGCCAGCAGTTTACAACTACAAGAGACCCAGTACTTC	CASSLQLQETQYF
TRBJ1-2	-	TRBV7-8	-	TGTGCCAGCAGCTTAGCAGGGGACTATGGCTACACCTTC	CASSLAGDYGYTF
TRBJ2-3	-	TRBV18	TRBD2	TGTGCCAGCCACCGACTAGCTATGGTGACAGATACGCAGTATTTT	CASHRLAMVTDTQYF
TRBJ2-3	few	TRBV2	-	TGTGCCAGCAGTGCTGAGCGGGGACAAGGAGATACGCAGTATTTT	CASSAERGQGDTQYF
TRBJ2-3	-	TRBV6-5	TRBD1	TGTGCCAGCAGCGGGACAGGGGCGGCGGATACGCAGTATTTT	CASSGTGAADTQYF
TRBJ2-5	-	TRBV7-2	TRBD2	TGTGCCAGCAGCCTGGGGCTAGCGGGAGGAGGAGGGCAAGAGACCCAGTACTTC	CASSLGLAGGGGQETQYF
TRBJ2-5	once	TRBV9	-	TGTGCCAGCAGCCCGACAGGATATCAAGAGACCCAGTACTTC	CASSPTGYQETQYF
TRBJ1-2	-	TRBV5-6	-	TGTGCCAGCAGCTTGAACAGCATGGATGGCTACACCTTC	CASSLNSMDGYTF
TRBJ2-7	-	TRBV20-1	-	TGCAGTGCTAGTATTCCGGGCTACAGGAGCTCCTACGAGCAGTACTTC	CSASIPGYRSSYEQYF
TRBJ2-1	-	TRBV11-3	-	TGTGCCAGCAGCTTACACTCGTTGAATGAGCAGTTCTTC	CASSLHSLNEQFF